This entry features one TCR beta chain sequence. This clone was observed a few times. Which antigen it targets is not known. No base qualities exist here, and no much larger clone lies one base off it. Trimming at the junction amounts to 0 bases on V and 1 base on J, and the germline ends lie 9 bases apart. The CDR3 runs 15 residues from the cysteine to the phenylalanine. Just CDR3 DNA is preserved here, 45 bases in frame from base 1. Per the germline V gene, SGHAT is the CDR1 and FQNNGV is the CDR2. The data originate from a study of cytomegalovirus exposure and HLA in healthy donors (dated by TCRdb to about 2017). About the study as a whole: In an earlier analysis of 450 to 750 of the donors, 276 Gb of sequence data and 117 million unique TCR beta sequences from approximately 180 million T cells were reported. An early release that covered about 600 HLA-typed donors contained around 300 gigabases of sequencing data and some 87 million unique TCR sequences. Of the roughly 410 genotyped donors, over 80% were placed in the genetic ancestry cluster associated with self-reported Caucasian donors. The study aimed to test whether cataloging public T cell receptors could reveal signatures of past pathogen exposure. The study profiled the T cell repertoires of about 720 subjects by immunosequencing and related them to cytomegalovirus serostatus. A separate validation cohort of 90 to 150 different subjects was used in addition to the 666-subject first cohort. To predict cytomegalovirus infection status, the study brought together high-throughput TCR immunosequencing, statistical association of individual TCRs with disease status, and machine learning. To study patterns of TCR occurrence, a later analysis re-analyzed previously published TCR beta repertoires from more than 550 donors and added high-resolution HLA genotyping. In the later analysis, no new phenotypic data were used to find candidate immune exposures; instead, reliance was placed on TCR beta sequences and their occurrence across donors. In an earlier analysis of 587 of the donors, high-throughput TCR beta sequencing was used to judge whether each TCR beta V gene segment behaved as functional or pseudogenic. Alongside the repertoire data, information on donor age, sex, ethnicity and CMV serostatus was compiled. A later genetic analysis used genome-wide SNP genotypes for about 65% of the 666 donors, treating that subset as a discovery cohort. Every repertoire in the discovery cohort had been generated on one and the same sequencing platform. Class I and class II HLA loci were covered by the typing at four-digit resolution. Typing coverage differed by locus: A, B, C, DRB1 and DQB1 were typed in about 620-630 donors, DQA1 in 500 to 550, DPA1 in 600 to 610, and DPB1 in about 450. Because of strong linkage in the cohort, a handful of DR-DQ haplotypes were treated as single units for association and clustering. On average, roughly 240,000 unique TCR beta nucleotide sequences were sequenced per donor among 398 genotyped donors of the cohort, with approximately 18% of those sequences being non-productive. Points the paper makes about the study in general: Strong co-occurrence of HLA alleles, especially DR and DQ, made assigning TCR associations to individual alleles difficult. In a later analysis, HLA-associated TCR beta chains showed more clonal expansion and lower generation probabilities than non-associated chains that were equally common. In a later analysis, several top co-occurrence clusters were reported to appear linked to parvovirus B19, influenza, CMV and Epstein-Barr virus. This cohort had only TCR beta chains sequenced, and the lack of alpha or paired-chain data limited which features could be detected. An earlier analysis of several hundred of the donors showed that most TCR beta V segments appeared in productive rearrangements either about 87% or about 30% of the time, which broadly matched IMGT annotations. Because the 87-base-pair reads could not distinguish some IMGT-functional V segments, including TRBV6-2 and TRBV6-3, those segments were excluded. Linkage disequilibrium might explain the correlated functional status among segregating V segments, but an unknown experimental factor could not be excluded. While some public TCRs were present in many individuals, most TCR sequences turned up only very rarely across donors. According to a later analysis, TCR association rates differed among HLA loci, with DRB1 alleles showing the most associated TCRs and HLA-C alleles showing the fewest. A total of 150 or so TCR beta chains were listed by the study as associated with cytomegalovirus. Because counts were too low, roughly 17 rarely observed V segments, including chromosome 9 orphons, were left out of the earlier analysis of approximately 580 of the donors. According to the authors, the approach could potentially be generalized to other disease states and immunological phenotypes. A cluster of highly shared sequence variants was judged likely to be a technical artifact of the sequencing pipeline. The classifier was reported to diagnose cytomegalovirus status with high specificity and sensitivity in both the original cohort and the validation cohort. A later genetic analysis associated a missense DCLRE1C variant with V-gene and J-gene trimming of TCR beta chains, and an independent cohort replicated the association. A later analysis associated about 17,000 TCR beta sequences with specific HLA alleles at a false discovery rate of 0.05. Most CMV-associated TCR beta chains appeared to be HLA-restricted in a later analysis, and the HLA associations seemed to be driven largely by CMV exposure. Roughly uniform sequencing depth across donors was assumed in presence/absence analyses, although this assumption may not hold. In vitro tests confirmed that three of the cytomegalovirus-associated TCR beta chains recognize cytomegalovirus antigens. HLA typing was unavailable for some donors at each locus, so association tests used only the typed subset. In a later genetic analysis, fewer N-insertions in productive TCRs were reported among donors in an Asian-associated ancestry cluster than the roughly 670-donor mean. CMV serostatus was the only immune exposure information available for the cohort. A further reported finding was that TCR beta sequences accurately predicted the HLA-A and HLA-B alleles for most subjects in the first cohort.

To prepare the library, the immunoSEQ multiplex PCR assay was applied. The multiplex PCR relied on a mix of 60 forward primers for TCR Vbeta segments and 13 reverse primers for TCR Jbeta segments. A multiplex PCR assay on genomic DNA amplified the CDR3 region of rearranged TCR beta genes. Amplified TCR beta libraries were sequenced as 87-base-pair reads on the Illumina HiSeq System. The original methods were these. Across the 600 to 700 repertoires, a later analysis counted 78 million or so unique TCR beta chains, some 11 million of which were shared by at least two donors. To remove PCR and sequencing errors, raw reads were error-corrected and collapsed into unique sequences using a nearest-neighbor algorithm that merged closely related sequences. To assign V, D and J gene segments, CDR3 sequences were aligned to IMGT reference sequences. For a sequence to be retained, a match of at least six nucleotides was required to both a V gene segment and a J gene segment. A rearrangement counted as productive if the CDR3 had no stop codons and remained in frame with V and J, and every other rearrangement counted as non-productive. CDR3 was defined by IMGT convention, running from the second conserved V-encoded cysteine to the conserved J-encoded phenylalanine. Sequences without an unambiguous match to a single V gene segment were excluded from the earlier analysis of over 500 of the donors. In an earlier analysis of approximately 560 of the donors, a V segment was called functional when productive rearrangements were above 56.7%, and segregating when the standard deviation between donors exceeded 5%. A statistical classification framework was developed to diagnose cytomegalovirus status using the catalog of TCR beta chain sequences. In a later analysis, V and J genes were assigned by comparing TCR nucleotide sequences against IMGT/GENE-DB human TR gene sequences. A later analysis assigned CDR3 sequences and most-parsimonious VDJ recombination scenarios with the TCRdist pipeline. In a later analysis, each TCR beta chain was defined by its CDR3 amino acid sequence together with its V-gene family, and reads without a unique V-gene family were excluded. A later analysis removed 500 to 600 highly shared, low-generation-probability nucleotide sequences to deal with suspected cross-contamination and a sequencing artifact. In a later analysis, a clonal expansion index was calculated for each public chain from normalized within-repertoire ranks of inferred template counts. Generation probabilities in a later analysis came from a VDJ recombination model fitted to out-of-frame rearrangements, and those results were checked against IGoR. In a later analysis, hypergeometric tests were used to score TCR-TCR, TCR-HLA and TCR-CMV co-occurrence, with a repertoire-size bias correction applied to TCR pairs. A later analysis estimated false discovery rates by permuting HLA or CMV assignments 20 times. In a later analysis, co-occurring TCRs were grouped with DBSCAN, and TCRdist sequence similarity was added when clustering was performed within HLA-allele-positive subsets. For co-occurrence clustering, repertoires with fewer than 30,000 or more than 120,000 public chains were excluded, along with five repertoires with anomalous nucleotide sharing. TCRdb obtained this table from immuneACCESS and retained in-frame rearrangements with V and J assigned. These tables miss some clones; where compared with another copy, unresolved V genes account for less than half of the shortfall, and the remainder is unexplained. V, J and clone size reflect that table, while D and trimming were determined from the DNA. Here the sample has 150,000 to 170,000 clones; 65% to 85% occur a single time. Clones ranked in the top ten supply approximately 2.8% of the sample.

The cohort consisted of some 730 healthy bone marrow donors. At the time of sampling, every cohort member was nominally healthy, though immune exposures that went unrecorded were likely present. The donor was CMV seronegative and belonged to the group of 380 or so seronegative cohort members. A peripheral blood sample was collected from each donor, and TCR beta sequencing was performed on peripheral blood mononuclear cells. Genomic DNA was extracted from the blood cell samples with the Qiagen DNeasy Blood Extraction Kit. This receptor was obtained from a man aged 18 to 30 in good health and CMV-seronegative. The sequenced sample was PBMCs. Rearrangement joined TRBV11-2 to TRBJ1-2, with TRBD1 tentatively as D gene (5 bases match). Here the CDR3 is given as CASSLDTGLNYGYTF. The nucleotide sequence reads as follows: TGTGCCAGCAGCTTAGATACAGGCCTTAACTATGGCTACACCTTC.